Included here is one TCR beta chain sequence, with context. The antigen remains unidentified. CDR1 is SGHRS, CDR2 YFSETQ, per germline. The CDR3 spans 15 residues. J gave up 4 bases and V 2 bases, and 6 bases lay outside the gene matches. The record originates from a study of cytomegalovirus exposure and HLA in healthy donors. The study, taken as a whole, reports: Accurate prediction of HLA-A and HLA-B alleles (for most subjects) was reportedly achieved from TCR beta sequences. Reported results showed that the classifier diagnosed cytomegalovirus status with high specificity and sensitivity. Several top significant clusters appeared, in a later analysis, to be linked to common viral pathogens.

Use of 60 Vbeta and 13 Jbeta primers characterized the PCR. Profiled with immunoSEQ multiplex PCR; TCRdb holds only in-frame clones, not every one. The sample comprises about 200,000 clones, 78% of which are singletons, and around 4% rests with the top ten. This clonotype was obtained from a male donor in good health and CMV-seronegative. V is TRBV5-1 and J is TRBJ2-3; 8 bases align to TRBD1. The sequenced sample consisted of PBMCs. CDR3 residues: CASSLWTGRPDTQYF. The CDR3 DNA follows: TGCGCCAGCAGCTTATGGACAGGGAGGCCAGATACGCAGTATTTT.